The TCR beta chain under discussion was sequenced for a study of blood T cell repertoires in COVID-19. Using immunoSEQ multiplex PCR, the repertoire was profiled, and TCRdb retains in-frame clones only, with some absent. Here the sample spans about 150,000 clones, about 90% being singletons. The CDR3 is 14 residues long. V was cut by 5 bases and J by 8 bases, with 15 bases left in between. Germline V lookup: CDR1 SGHNT, CDR2 YENEEA. The chain carries TRBV11-3 and TRBJ1-4; no definite D call. The sequencing input was peripheral blood. This clonotype originated in a man aged 50-59 years who had recovered from COVID-19. The CDR3 bases are TGTGCCAGCAGCAGACGGGATTACGAGGAAAAACTGTTTTTT. It is translated as CASSRRDYEEKLFF.